These 15 T cell receptor beta chains were sequenced from one sample in a study of blood T cell repertoires in COVID-19. Sequencing was performed with immunoSEQ multiplex PCR; in TCRdb, only in-frame clones are kept and a portion is missing. Found here are around 250,000 clones, over 75% of them singletons; the top ten hold roughly 2%. Sequencing input: peripheral blood. The origin of the receptors is a man aged 25 to 40 who had recovered from COVID-19.

This clone was seen just once. The genes are TRBV4-2 and TRBJ2-3; 8 positions match TRBD2. Germline V gene sequence: CDR1 LGHNA, CDR2 YNFKEQ. The CDR3 is made up of 21 amino acids. V lost 3 bases and J lost 2; bases outside the gene matches: 22. CDR3 amino acids: CASSQRYGGAIGRSNTDTQYF. The CDR3 DNA follows: TGTGCCAGCAGCCAGAGATACGGGGGGGCCATAGGAAGGAGCAACACAGATACGCAGTATTTT.

The genes are TRBV24-1 and TRBJ2-3; 9 nucleotides match TRBD2. Germline assignment: CDR1 KGHDR and CDR2 SFDVKD. The CDR3 is made up of 13 amino acids. V was pared by 10 bases and J by 4 bases, with 5 bases of the junction left unmatched. CDR3 in amino acids: CATRAGGSDTQYF. In nucleotides, the CDR3 is TGTGCCACTCGGGCGGGAGGGTCAGATACGCAGTATTTT.

The V and J genes are TRBV7-6 and TRBJ2-1; 9 bases align to TRBD1. The CDR3 extends over 15 amino acids. The J segment lost 6 bases and the V segment lost 5 bases, leaving 8 bases of the junction unmatched. Per germline, CDR1 SGHVS and CDR2 FNYEAQ. The CDR3 loop reads CASSDTGTGINEQFF. The CDR3 DNA follows: TGTGCCAGCAGCGACACCGGGACAGGGATCAATGAGCAGTTCTTC. The complete variable domain, with remaining parts taken from reference TRBV7-6 and TRBJ2-1, reads GAGVSQSPRYKVTKRGQDVALRCDPISGHVSLYWYRQALGQGPEFLTYFNYEAQQDKSGLPNDRFSAERPEGSISTLTIQRTEQRDSAMYRCASSDTGTGINEQFFGPGTRLTVL.

This clone appeared once. The V and J genes are TRBV10-3 and TRBJ1-2; D gene unclear. V was cut by 1 base and J by 0 bases, with 15 bases left in between. CDR3 length: 17 amino acids. Germline-derived CDR1 and CDR2 are ENHRY and SYGVKD. The CDR3 reads CAISELGRPGTNYGYTF. The CDR3 DNA follows: TGTGCCATCAGTGAGTTAGGTAGACCGGGAACTAACTATGGCTACACCTTC.

The rearrangement joins TRBV2 to TRBJ2-5; a weak D match, TRBD1 (6 bases). Trimming stripped 9 bases from V and 5 bases from J, with 19 bases between. Germline-derived CDR1 and CDR2 are SNHLY and FYNNEI. The CDR3 loop spans 14 amino acids. Written as DNA, the CDR3 is TGTGCCAGTACAAAACAGGGACCGCGGGAGACCCAGTACTTC. This gives the protein CASTKQGPRETQYF.

This clone was seen a few times. The chain is built from TRBV5-1 and TRBJ1-1; no reliable D call. The germline V and J ends were trimmed by 1 base and 2 bases, with 6 bases remaining between them. The CDR3 is 13 amino acids. Per germline, CDR1 SGHRS and CDR2 YFSETQ. CDR3 bases: TGCGCCAGCAGCTTGCGAGCAAACACTGAAGCTTTCTTT. This encodes CASSLRANTEAFF. Full variable domain (remainder filled in from reference TRBV5-1 and TRBJ1-1): KAGVTQTPRYLIKTRGQQVTLSCSPISGHRSVSWYQQTPGQGLQFLFEYFSETQRNKGNFPGRFSGRQFSNSRSEMNVSTLELGDSALYLCASSLRANTEAFFGQGTRLTVV.

This chain uses TRBV9 with TRBJ2-7; D unclear. The germline V and J ends were trimmed by 0 bases and 4 bases, with 8 bases remaining between them. The CDR3 spans 13 residues. Germline V gene sequence: CDR1 SGDLS, CDR2 YYNGEE. CDR3 nucleotide sequence: TGTGCCAGCAGCGTAGCCCCCCAGTACGAGCAGTACTTC. Translation gives CASSVAPQYEQYF.

The rearrangement joins TRBV14 to TRBJ1-1, with TRBD1 matching 12 bases. The CDR3 sequence is 18 residues long. Losses at the gene ends were 1 base for V and 5 bases for J; bases not matched to a gene: 11. The germline V gene encodes CDR1 SGHDN and CDR2 FVKESK. DNA of the CDR3: TGTGCCAGCAGCCAAGGATTAGGGGACAGGGGGCGCGGGACTGAAGCTTTCTTT. This encodes CASSQGLGDRGRGTEAFF.

The rearrangement uses TRBV21-1 and TRBJ2-7; the D call TRBD2 from the table was never checked on the DNA. TRBV21-1 is marked as a pseudogene. This CDR3 spans 18 amino acids. The CDR3 DNA reads as TGTGCCAGCAGCAATGTGTGGACTAGCGGAGGGGACCTTTACGAGCAGTACGTC. Residues: CASSNVWTSGGDLYEQYV.

The chain uses TRBV7-2 and TRBJ1-2; perhaps TRBD1 as D (6 bases). V was shortened by 5 bases and J by 7 bases, with 20 bases between the two germline ends. Germline V gene sequence: CDR1 SGHTA, CDR2 FQGNSA. This CDR3 is 15 amino acids long. The CDR3, as DNA: TGTGCCAGCAGCGCCGGGACACGGAACTATGGTGGCTACACCTTC. Translated: CASSAGTRNYGGYTF. Filled out from reference TRBV7-2 and TRBJ1-2, the complete variable domain reads GAGVSQSPSNKVTEKGKDVELRCDPISGHTALYWYRQSLGQGLEFLIYFQGNSAPDKSGLPSDRFSAERTGGSVSTLTIQRTQQEDSAVYLCASSAGTRNYGGYTFGSGTRLTVV.

This sequence joins TRBV3-1 (or the pseudogene TRBV3-2) and TRBJ2-7; weak D call: TRBD1 (6 bases). V was trimmed by 4 bases and J by 7 bases, leaving 14 bases between them. CDR1 LGHDT and CDR2 YNNKEL come from the germline V gene (reference sequence). This CDR3 region has 13 residues. The DNA for the CDR3 is TGTGCCAGCAGCCGGGATGGAGGACAGGAGCAGTACTTC. It encodes CASSRDGGQEQYF.

The gene calls are TRBV10-3 and TRBJ2-2; 7 bases are a match to TRBD1. Germline lookup yields CDR1 ENHRY and CDR2 SYGVKD. This CDR3 is 15 amino acids long. The ends lost 5 bases at V and 3 bases at J; junction bases unmatched: 6. The CDR3 reads CAISPTGRDTGELFF. The CDR3 bases are TGTGCCATCAGTCCGACAGGGCGGGACACCGGGGAGCTGTTTTTT.

The gene calls are TRBV3-1 (or the pseudogene TRBV3-2) and TRBJ2-4; 12 bases line up with TRBD1. The CDR3 loop spans 21 amino acids. Germline CDR1 reads LGHDT; CDR2 reads YNNKEL (reference sequence). Trimming cost V 1 base and J 1 base; bases outside gene matches: 14. The CDR3 sequence: CASSQVRPRDRGPVAKNIQYF. Written as DNA, the CDR3 is TGTGCCAGCAGCCAAGTCAGGCCCAGGGACAGGGGGCCAGTGGCCAAAAACATTCAGTACTTC.

This CDR3 is CASSLGDGRSNTGELFF. The DNA for the CDR3 is TGTGCCAGCAGCTTGGGCGATGGGAGGTCGAACACCGGGGAGCTGTTTTTT. V is TRBV11-3 and J is TRBJ2-2; D possibly corresponds to TRBD2 (6 bases). V was shortened by 3 bases and J by 0 bases, with 14 bases between the two germline ends. CDR1 and CDR2 from the germline V gene are SGHNT and YENEEA. This CDR3 spans 17 amino acids.

This clone was seen more than once but under ten times. The chain's CDR3 is CASSLYQGNTEAFF. DNA of the CDR3: TGTGCCAGCAGTTTATATCAGGGGAACACTGAAGCTTTCTTT. The chain uses TRBV27 and TRBJ1-1; D is possibly TRBD1 (5 bases). This CDR3 has 14 amino acids. Germline values: CDR1 MNHEY, CDR2 SMNVEV (reference sequence). V was pared by 1 base and J by 1 base, with 7 bases between.